Listed below are T cell receptor beta chains from one sample, sequenced in a study of blood T cell repertoires in COVID-19. Clones were sequenced by immunoSEQ multiplex PCR, and TCRdb holds only the in-frame ones, with some missing. The table lists some 140,000 clones, roughly 77% of them singletons. Input material: peripheral blood. Receptor source: a woman in her 70s with COVID-19, enrolled during active disease. CDR3s leave out the opening cysteine and the closing phenylalanine or tryptophan. The size entry is marked missing in some rows and otherwise reads once, few, many or a size class.

clone_size	j_call	v_call	cdr3_aa
NA	TRBJ2-1	TRBV7-9	ASSHLGTVNEQF
NA	TRBJ1-1	TRBV18	ASSPQVAEAF
NA	TRBJ2-1	TRBV9	ASSATSGSYNEQF
once	TRBJ2-2	TRBV24-1	ATSDLGQGNTGELF
NA	TRBJ1-5	TRBV6-5	ATKGSSNQPQH
NA	TRBJ1-2	TRBV7-6	ASSLGGGAYGYT
NA	TRBJ1-1	TRBV5-1	ASTPLQGVGNTEAF
NA	TRBJ1-1	TRBV11-2	ASSSRDRGPTEAF
once	TRBJ1-5	TRBV7-2	ASSFQGGQPQH
NA	TRBJ2-2	TRBV5-1	ASSQNRQDEAGELF
NA	TRBJ2-7	TRBV5-1	ASRAGQVNTYEQY
NA	TRBJ2-2	TRBV5-1	ASSLVPDTGELF
NA	TRBJ1-2	TRBV30	AWSRRVSTYGYT
NA	TRBJ2-3	TRBV28	ASSISGGGTDTQY
NA	TRBJ1-2	TRBV4-2	ASSQESQSNYGYT
few	TRBJ1-2	TRBV4-2	ASSQGAGGRDYGYT
NA	TRBJ1-1	TRBV5-6	ASSLQGVGTEAF
once	TRBJ2-1	TRBV7-2	ASSPRLSGGVYNEQF
NA	TRBJ2-7	TRBV6-1	ASSELTGSYEQY
NA	TRBJ2-7	TRBV18	ASTRDRVVGEQY
NA	TRBJ1-6	TRBV19	ASSIRGDRVNSPLH